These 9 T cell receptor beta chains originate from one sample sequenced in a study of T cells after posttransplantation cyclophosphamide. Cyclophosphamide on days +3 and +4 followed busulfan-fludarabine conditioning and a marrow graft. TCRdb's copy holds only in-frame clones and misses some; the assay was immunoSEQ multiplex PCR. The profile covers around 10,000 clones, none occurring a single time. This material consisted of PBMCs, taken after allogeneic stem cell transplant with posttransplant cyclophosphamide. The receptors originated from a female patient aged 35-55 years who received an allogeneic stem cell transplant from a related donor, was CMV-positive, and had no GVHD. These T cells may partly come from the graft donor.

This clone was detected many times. CDR3 residues: CASSQVLGQYNEQFF. The CDR3 DNA reads as TGTGCCAGCAGCCAAGTGTTGGGACAGTACAATGAGCAGTTCTTC. The V call is TRBV4-2, the J call TRBJ2-1; 7 nucleotides line up with TRBD1. Germline trimming cut 1 base from V and 4 bases from J; bases unmatched to any gene: 4. CDR1 and CDR2 (germline): LGHNA, YNFKEQ. This CDR3 has 15 amino acids.

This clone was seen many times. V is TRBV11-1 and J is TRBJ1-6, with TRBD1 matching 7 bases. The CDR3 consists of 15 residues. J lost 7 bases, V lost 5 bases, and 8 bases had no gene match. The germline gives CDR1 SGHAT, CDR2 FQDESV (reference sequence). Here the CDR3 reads CASSPRDSRNSPLHF. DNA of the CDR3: TGTGCCAGCAGCCCTCGGGACAGTCGGAATTCACCCCTCCACTTT. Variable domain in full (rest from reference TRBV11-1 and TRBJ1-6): EAEVAQSPRYKITEKSQAVAFWCDPISGHATLYWYRQILGQGPELLVQFQDESVVDDSQLPKDRFSAERLKGVDSTLKIQPAELGDSAMYLCASSPRDSRNSPLHFGNGTRLTVT.

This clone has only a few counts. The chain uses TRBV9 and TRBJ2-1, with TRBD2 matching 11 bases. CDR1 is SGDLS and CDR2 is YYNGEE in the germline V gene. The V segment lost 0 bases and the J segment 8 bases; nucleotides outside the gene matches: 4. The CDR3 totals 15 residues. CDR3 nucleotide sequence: TGTGCCAGCAGCGTAGTAGCGGGGGGGCCCTATGAGCAGTTCTTC. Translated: CASSVVAGGPYEQFF.

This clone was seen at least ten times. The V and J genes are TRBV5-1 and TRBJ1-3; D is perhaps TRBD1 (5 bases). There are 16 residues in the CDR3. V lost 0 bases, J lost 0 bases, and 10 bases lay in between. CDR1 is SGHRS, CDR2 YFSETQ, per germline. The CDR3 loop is CASSLGGRSSGNTIYF. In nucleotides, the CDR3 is TGCGCCAGCAGCTTGGGGGGCAGGAGCTCTGGAAACACCATATATTTT.

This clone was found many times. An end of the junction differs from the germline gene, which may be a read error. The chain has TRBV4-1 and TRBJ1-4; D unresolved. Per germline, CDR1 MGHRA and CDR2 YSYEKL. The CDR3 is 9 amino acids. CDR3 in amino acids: CTSSRKLFF. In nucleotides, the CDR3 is TGCACCAGCAGTAGAAAACTGTTTTTT.

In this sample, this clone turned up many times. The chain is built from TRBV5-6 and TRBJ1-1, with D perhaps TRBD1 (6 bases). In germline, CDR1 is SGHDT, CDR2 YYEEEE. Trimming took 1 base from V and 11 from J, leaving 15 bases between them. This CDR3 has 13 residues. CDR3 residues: CASSLRQGKGAFF. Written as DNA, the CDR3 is TGTGCCAGCAGCTTGAGGCAGGGGAAAGGCGCTTTCTTT.

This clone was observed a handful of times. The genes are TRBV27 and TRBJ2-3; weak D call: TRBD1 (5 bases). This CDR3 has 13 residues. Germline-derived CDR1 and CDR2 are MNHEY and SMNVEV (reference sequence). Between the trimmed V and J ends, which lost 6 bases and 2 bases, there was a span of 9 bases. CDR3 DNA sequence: TGTGCCAGCAGAGGGGATTACACAGATACGCAGTATTTT. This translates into CASRGDYTDTQYF.

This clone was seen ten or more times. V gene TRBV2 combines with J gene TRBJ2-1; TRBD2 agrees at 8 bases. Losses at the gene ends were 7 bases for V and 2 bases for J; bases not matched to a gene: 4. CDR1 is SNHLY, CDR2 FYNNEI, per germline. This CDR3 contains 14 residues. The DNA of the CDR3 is TGTGCCAGCAACGGGGGGGGCCCCTACAATGAGCAGTTCTTC. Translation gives CASNGGGPYNEQFF.

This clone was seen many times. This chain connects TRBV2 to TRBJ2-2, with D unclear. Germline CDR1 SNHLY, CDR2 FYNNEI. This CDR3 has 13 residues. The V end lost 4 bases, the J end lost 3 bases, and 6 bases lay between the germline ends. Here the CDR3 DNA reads TGTGCCAGCAGTGTCCGGGACACCGGGGAGCTGTTTTTT. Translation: CASSVRDTGELFF.